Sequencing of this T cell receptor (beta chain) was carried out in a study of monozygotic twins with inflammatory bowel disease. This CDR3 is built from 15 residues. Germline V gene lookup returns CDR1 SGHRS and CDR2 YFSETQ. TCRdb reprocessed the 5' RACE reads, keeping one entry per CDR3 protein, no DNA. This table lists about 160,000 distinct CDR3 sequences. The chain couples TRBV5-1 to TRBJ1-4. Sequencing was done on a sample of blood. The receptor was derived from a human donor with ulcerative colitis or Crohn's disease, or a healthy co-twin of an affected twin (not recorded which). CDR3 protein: CASSLDGGEGEKLFF.